These 8 T cell receptor beta chains came from one sample sequenced in a study of long-term antiretroviral therapy in people with HIV. The authors ran the immunoSEQ assay, v3.0, at survey level. Produced via immunoSEQ multiplex PCR; TCRdb's table is partial and in-frame only. There are fewer than 40,000 clones in the sample; about 86% occur only once, and 3.5% to 4.5% lies in the top ten. This specimen consisted of unsorted PBMCs, obtained 1.2 years after starting antiretroviral therapy. Every receptor here comes from a woman aged 45-65 years with HIV.

This chain uses TRBV7-6 with TRBJ2-1; D may be TRBD2 (6 bases). The CDR3 consists of 15 residues. Looked up from germline, CDR1 is SGHVS and CDR2 is FNYEAQ. The V end lost 1 base, the J end lost 10 bases, and 17 bases lay between the germline ends. The CDR3 region has the DNA TGTGCCAGCAGCTTAGGGACTACCCGTCCCTACGAGCAGTTCTTC. Protein product: CASSLGTTRPYEQFF.

The rearrangement links TRBV5-1 to TRBJ1-4; TRBD1 matches at 7 bases. J gave up 0 bases and V 1 base, and 9 bases lay outside the gene matches. The CDR3 runs to 18 residues. From germline, CDR1 is SGHRS and CDR2 YFSETQ. CDR3 protein: CASSLFPKGQATNEKLFF. The CDR3 nucleotides are TGCGCCAGCAGCTTGTTCCCTAAAGGACAGGCAACTAATGAAAAACTGTTTTTT. The whole variable domain, filled in from reference TRBV5-1 and TRBJ1-4, reads KAGVTQTPRYLIKTRGQQVTLSCSPISGHRSVSWYQQTPGQGLQFLFEYFSETQRNKGNFPGRFSGRQFSNSRSEMNVSTLELGDSALYLCASSLFPKGQATNEKLFFGSGTQLSVL.

The CDR3 protein is CASMTGDRRGNTIYF. In DNA, the CDR3 is TGTGCCAGTATGACAGGGGATCGTCGTGGAAACACCATATATTTT. The rearrangement joins TRBV19 to TRBJ1-3; 8 nucleotides line up with TRBD1. Losses at the gene ends were 7 bases for V and 3 bases for J; bases not matched to a gene: 8. The germline V gene encodes CDR1 LNHDA and CDR2 SQIVND (reference sequence). This CDR3 is built from 15 residues.

V is TRBV19 and J is TRBJ2-5; D is unresolved. The CDR3 contains 14 residues. Germline CDR1 reads LNHDA; CDR2 reads SQIVND (reference sequence). V dropped 9 bases and J dropped 0 bases, with 14 bases sitting between them. CDR3 DNA sequence: TGTGCCAGCTCCGACGGAACGTACCAAGAGACCCAGTACTTC. It translates to CASSDGTYQETQYF.

The rearrangement uses TRBV6-5 and TRBJ1-2, with TRBD1 as a possible D gene (6 bases). CDR1 and CDR2 from the germline V gene are MNHEY and SVGAGI. The CDR3 loop spans 16 amino acids. The V end lost 4 bases, the J end lost 1 base, and 16 bases lay between the germline ends. As DNA, the CDR3 is TGTGCCAGCAGTTTGGGCAGGGGACCTCTTAACTATGGCTACACCTTC. This sequence encodes CASSLGRGPLNYGYTF.

The chain has TRBV6-5 and TRBJ1-3, with D unresolved. V lost 5 bases to trimming and J lost 4 bases, with 9 bases between them. The CDR3 extends over 13 amino acids. Germline loops: CDR1 MNHEY, CDR2 SVGAGI. The CDR3: CASSVSGGNTIYF. DNA of the CDR3: TGTGCCAGCAGTGTGAGCGGCGGAAACACCATATATTTT.

The chain is built from TRBV6-5 and TRBJ2-1, with 9 bases aligning to TRBD2. V gave up 10 bases and J gave up 8 bases; unmatched junction bases: 12. CDR1 MNHEY and CDR2 SVGAGI come from the germline V gene. This CDR3 spans 14 amino acids. CDR3 sequence: CAIQASGDKDEQFF. The CDR3 DNA sequence: TGTGCCATTCAAGCTAGCGGGGACAAAGATGAGCAGTTCTTC.

The chain recombines TRBV6-6 with TRBJ1-5; D unclear. This CDR3 comprises 13 residues. The ends were cut back, 0 bases at V and 5 bases at J, with 5 bases in the middle. CDR1 MNHNY and CDR2 SVGAGI come from the germline V gene (reference sequence). CDR3 amino acids: CASSYSTYQPQHF. CDR3 sequence (DNA): TGTGCCAGCAGTTACTCGACGTATCAGCCCCAGCATTTT.